These 30 T cell receptor beta chains share one sample of origin, sequenced in a study of cytomegalovirus exposure and HLA in healthy donors. Amplification used 60 Vbeta primers and 13 Jbeta primers. Data came from immunoSEQ multiplex PCR; TCRdb stores just in-frame clones and leaves some out. Of 200,000 to 250,000 clones in the sample, roughly 84% are singletons; the top ten hold around 1.2%. The sequenced sample was PBMCs. All receptors derive from a human donor in good health.

This clone has a single count. One junction end does not reproduce the germline sequence, and a read error may be involved. The chain is built from TRBV12-5 and TRBJ2-7; D possibly corresponds to TRBD2 (6 bases). The CDR3 has 12 residues. CDR1 is LGHNT and CDR2 is FRNRAP in the germline V gene. The CDR3 DNA reads as TGTGCTAGTGGTTTGCCCCGGGGGTCCCGTAACTTC. Encoded protein: CASGLPRGSRNF.

The rearrangement links TRBV5-1 to TRBJ2-5; TRBD1 might be the D (5 bases). CDR3 length: 15 residues. CDR1 is SGHRS and CDR2 is YFSETQ in the germline V gene. Trimming left V 0 bases short and J 5 bases short, with 14 bases between. In DNA form, the CDR3 reads TGCGCCAGCAGCTTGGCCTCGGACATTTCCGAGACCCAGTACTTC. Amino acids: CASSLASDISETQYF.

This sequence joins TRBV19 and TRBJ2-7; 7 bases agree with TRBD2. From germline, CDR1 is LNHDA and CDR2 SQIVND (reference sequence). The trim removed 3 bases at V and 2 bases at J, leaving 4 bases unmatched. This CDR3 contains 14 residues. This CDR3 reads CASSIGGRAYEQYF. CDR3 DNA: TGTGCCAGTAGTATTGGTGGGAGGGCCTACGAGCAGTACTTC.

The sample holds a few counts of this clone. The chain uses TRBV6-5 and TRBJ2-7; 9 bases map to TRBD2. Per germline, CDR1 MNHEY and CDR2 SVGAGI. Trimming cost V 4 bases and J 7 bases; bases outside gene matches: 11. The CDR3 loop spans 15 amino acids. CDR3 in amino acids: CASSSVAGGPREQYF. CDR3 DNA sequence: TGTGCCAGCAGTTCCGTGGCGGGAGGGCCTCGGGAGCAGTACTTC.

This clone has just a few counts. The chain combines TRBV27 with TRBJ1-4, with 8 nucleotides matching TRBD1. With 5 bases clipped from V and 7 bases from J, the junction kept 9 bases outside the gene matches. The CDR3 spans 15 residues. CDR1 MNHEY and CDR2 SMNVEV come from the germline V gene (reference sequence). The CDR3 is CASSIIQGAVEKLFF. In nucleotides, the CDR3 is TGTGCCAGCAGTATTATCCAGGGGGCTGTTGAAAAACTGTTTTTT.

V usage is TRBV9 and J usage is TRBJ2-1; 8 nucleotides match TRBD2. Per the germline V gene, CDR1 is SGDLS and CDR2 is YYNGEE. The CDR3 consists of 13 residues. Trimming removed 4 bases from V and 15 bases from J; junction bases left unmatched: 12. DNA of the CDR3: TGTGCCAGCAGCAAAACGGATTTAGCGGGACTGTTCTTC. Protein product: CASSKTDLAGLFF.

This chain joins TRBV4-3 and TRBJ2-3; no clear D. V was clipped by 0 bases and J by 5 bases, with 15 bases between them. This CDR3 is built from 16 residues. Germline CDR1 and CDR2: LGHNA and YSLEER. The CDR3 sequence is CASSQDRAAEVDTQYF. As DNA, the CDR3 is TGCGCCAGCAGCCAAGATCGAGCCGCAGAGGTAGATACGCAGTATTTT.

The chain is built from TRBV4-1 and TRBJ2-5; no firm D call. Trimming shortened V by 4 bases and J by 7 bases, and 25 bases separated the two germline ends. Germline V gene sequence: CDR1 MGHRA, CDR2 YSYEKL. This CDR3 region has 17 residues. The CDR3 sequence: CASSPLVSSQAERTQYF. In DNA form, the CDR3 reads TGCGCCAGCAGCCCCTTGGTATCCTCCCAGGCCGAGAGGACCCAGTACTTC.

The chain employs TRBV7-2 and TRBJ2-3, with 8 nucleotides matching TRBD2. The CDR3 loop spans 15 amino acids. Germline V CDR1 and CDR2: SGHTA, FQGNSA. Trimming cost V 5 bases and J 6 bases; bases outside gene matches: 10. CDR3 coding DNA: TGTGCCAGCAGCCCGCAGGGACTAGGATCTGATACGCAGTATTTT. Amino acid sequence: CASSPQGLGSDTQYF.

This clone was found once. The CDR3 DNA is TGTGCCAGTAGGACGACAGGGAATCCCCCAGATACGCAGTATTTT. As protein: CASRTTGNPPDTQYF. The chain has TRBV19 and TRBJ2-3; 7 bases map to TRBD1. Unmatched junction bases numbered 10, after V lost 6 bases and J lost 4 bases. The CDR3 contains 15 residues. CDR1 LNHDA and CDR2 SQIVND come from the germline V gene (reference sequence).

This chain connects TRBV5-1 to TRBJ2-4; TRBD2 aligns across 8 bases. The CDR3 totals 17 residues. V was clipped by 4 bases and J by 0 bases; unmatched bases: 9. Germline CDR1 and CDR2: SGHRS and YFSETQ. This CDR3 reads CASSPTSGGLAKNIQYF. The CDR3 nucleotides are TGCGCCAGCAGCCCCACTAGCGGAGGGTTAGCCAAAAACATTCAGTACTTC. The full variable domain, rest sourced from reference TRBV5-1 and TRBJ2-4, is KAGVTQTPRYLIKTRGQQVTLSCSPISGHRSVSWYQQTPGQGLQFLFEYFSETQRNKGNFPGRFSGRQFSNSRSEMNVSTLELGDSALYLCASSPTSGGLAKNIQYFGAGTRLSVL.

The chain joins TRBV25-1 to TRBJ2-7, with D tentatively TRBD2 (5 bases). V was trimmed by 3 bases and J by 2 bases, leaving 11 bases between them. The CDR3 loop spans 14 amino acids. Per germline, CDR1 MGHDK and CDR2 SYGVNS. Written as DNA, the CDR3 is TGTGCCAGCAGTGATAGAGGGTATCCCTACGAGCAGTACTTC. Its translation: CASSDRGYPYEQYF.

This clone has only one observation. In DNA, the CDR3 is TGCAGCGTTAGGAGGGCAGGGGGCGAAGCTTTCTTT. It yields the protein CSVRRAGGEAFF. The J gene is TRBJ1-1, the V gene TRBV29-1; 8 positions match TRBD1. This CDR3 is built from 12 residues. V was clipped by 5 bases and J by 8 bases; unmatched bases: 7. Germline CDR1 SQVTM, CDR2 ANQGSEA.

The chain combines TRBV10-3 with TRBJ2-7; 8 bases fit TRBD1. V was clipped by 6 bases and J by 4 bases; unmatched bases: 8. The CDR3 is 14 amino acids. Germline V gene sequence: CDR1 ENHRY, CDR2 SYGVKD. CDR3 DNA sequence: TGTGCCATCAGACCCGGGACAGGACCTTACGAGCAGTACTTC. This translates into CAIRPGTGPYEQYF.

This chain links TRBV5-1 with TRBJ2-1, with D perhaps matching TRBD1 (5 bases). This CDR3 has 13 amino acids. Trimming removed 0 bases from V and 5 bases from J, with 6 bases in between. From germline, CDR1 is SGHRS and CDR2 YFSETQ. CDR3 residues: CASSLDRHNEQFF. The DNA of the CDR3 is TGCGCCAGCAGCTTGGACAGGCACAATGAGCAGTTCTTC.

The gene calls are TRBV6-1 and TRBJ2-1; 7 bases match TRBD1. V was pared by 6 bases and J by 3 bases, with 5 bases of the junction left unmatched. This CDR3 has 14 amino acids. CDR1 is MNHNS and CDR2 is SASEGT in the germline V gene. The CDR3 here is CASRRQGDYNEQFF. The DNA for the CDR3 is TGTGCCAGCAGGAGACAGGGAGACTACAATGAGCAGTTCTTC.

The gene calls are TRBV5-6 and TRBJ2-1, with TRBD1 matching over 8 bases. Looked up from germline, CDR1 is SGHDT and CDR2 is YYEEEE. The CDR3 is 15 amino acids. The V segment lost 4 bases and the J segment 8 bases; nucleotides outside the gene matches: 11. DNA of the CDR3: TGTGCCAGCAGCACCTTAGGACAGGGAAGGGATGAGCAGTTCTTC. This gives the protein CASSTLGQGRDEQFF.

The chain employs TRBV6-1 and TRBJ1-1, with a tentative D call TRBD1 (5 bases). Germline V gene lookup returns CDR1 MNHNS and CDR2 SASEGT. The CDR3 consists of 14 residues. Trimming stripped 1 base from V and 3 bases from J, with 9 bases between. DNA for the CDR3: TGTGCCAGCAGTGAAGAGGGGCCTGACACTGAAGCTTTCTTT. Residues: CASSEEGPDTEAFF.

This chain joins TRBV2 and TRBJ2-3; 8 bases match TRBD2. V trimming: 6 bases; J trimming: 0 bases; junction bases outside the gene matches: 14. The CDR3 is made up of 18 amino acids. Germline CDR1 reads SNHLY; CDR2 reads FYNNEI. The DNA for the CDR3 is TGTGCCAGCAGCTACCCCTCGGGGGGGGAGGGTAGCACAGATACGCAGTATTTT. This codes for CASSYPSGGEGSTDTQYF.

This chain connects TRBV4-2 to TRBJ2-1; D remains unclear. The CDR3 has 12 amino acids. Trimming cost V 2 bases and J 4 bases, with 3 bases left between them. Germline V gives CDR1 LGHNA, CDR2 YNFKEQ. CDR3 in DNA: TGTGCCAGCAGCCAACCATACAATGAGCAGTTCTTC. This translates into CASSQPYNEQFF.

This clone was counted between two and nine times. V and J are TRBV6-1 and TRBJ1-1, with 7 bases lining up with TRBD1. Germline-derived CDR1 and CDR2 are MNHNS and SASEGT. The CDR3 length is 14 residues. V dropped 5 bases and J dropped 5; count of bases not matched to a gene: 8. The CDR3 loop reads CASSKTGERTEAFF. CDR3 coding DNA: TGTGCCAGCAGTAAAACAGGGGAGAGGACTGAAGCTTTCTTT.

The chain is built from TRBV15 and TRBJ1-1, with TRBD1 matching over 11 bases. The ends lost 5 bases at V and 5 bases at J; junction bases unmatched: 4. CDR3 length: 14 amino acids. Germline V gene lookup returns CDR1 LNHNV and CDR2 YYDKDF (reference sequence). CDR3 bases: TGTGCCACCAGCGGACAGGGGGCTCGGACTGAAGCTTTCTTT. Encoded protein: CATSGQGARTEAFF.

The V gene is TRBV18, the J gene TRBJ1-1, with a tentative D call TRBD1 (5 bases). Germline CDR1 is KGHSH and CDR2 is LQKENI. V was cut by 6 bases and J by 0 bases, with 14 bases left in between. There are 15 residues in the CDR3. The CDR3 reads CASSPPDKLNTEAFF. The CDR3 bases are TGTGCCAGCTCCCCCCCGGACAAGTTGAACACTGAAGCTTTCTTT.

CDR3 DNA sequence: TGTGCCAGCGTGGACAGGGCCAGCAATCAGCCCCAGCATTTT. Translation gives CASVDRASNQPQHF. The chain links TRBV6-4 to TRBJ1-5; TRBD1 aligns across 8 bases. CDR3 length: 14 amino acids. Per germline, CDR1 MRHNA and CDR2 SNTAGT. V lost 8 bases to trimming and J lost 1 base; unmatched junction nucleotides: 4.

This clone appeared a single time. The CDR3 spells CASSMVQGASYEQYF. In DNA, the CDR3 is TGTGCCAGTAGTATGGTACAGGGGGCCTCATACGAGCAGTACTTC. The chain links TRBV19 to TRBJ2-5, with TRBD1 matching over 9 bases. The DNA end favors TRBJ2-7, so the J call may be wrong. This CDR3 is built from 15 residues. Germline V gene sequence: CDR1 LNHDA, CDR2 SQIVND (reference sequence).

This chain links TRBV29-1 with TRBJ1-3; D might be TRBD1 (5 bases). The germline gives CDR1 SQVTM, CDR2 ANQGSEA. Trimming took off 8 bases at V and 1 base at J, with 15 bases between the two ends. The CDR3 has 14 residues. CDR3 residues: CSYADGGSGNTIYF. The CDR3 DNA reads TGCAGCTACGCAGACGGGGGATCTGGAAACACCATATATTTT.

In this sample, this clone turned up once. For the CDR3, the DNA is TGCGCCAGCAGCCTCGGACAGAAAGCCGGGGAGCTGTTTTTT. Translation gives CASSLGQKAGELFF. The chain links TRBV5-1 to TRBJ2-2, with D maybe TRBD1 (6 bases). V dropped 4 bases and J dropped 6 bases, with 13 bases sitting between them. In germline, CDR1 is SGHRS, CDR2 YFSETQ. The CDR3 spans 14 residues.

This clone occurred once. The genes are TRBV5-4 and TRBJ2-7; D perhaps matches TRBD2 (6 bases). There are 13 residues in the CDR3. V lost 4 bases and J lost 6, with 14 bases in between. Germline assignment: CDR1 SGHNT and CDR2 YYREEE (reference sequence). CDR3 nucleotides: TGTGCCAGCAGCCCCGGCGGGGAGTTCGAGCAGTACTTC. Protein product: CASSPGGEFEQYF.

The V gene is TRBV7-2, the J gene TRBJ2-3, with D maybe TRBD2 (5 bases). The V end was cut by 6 bases, the J end by 2 bases, with 15 bases between. The CDR3 runs to 15 residues. Germline values: CDR1 SGHTA, CDR2 FQGNSA. The CDR3 coding sequence is TGTGCCAGCAGAATAAGCGGCTTTCTCACAGATACGCAGTATTTT. Amino acids: CASRISGFLTDTQYF.

The J gene is TRBJ2-5, the V gene TRBV18, with 9 nucleotides matching TRBD1. Trimming took 1 base from V and 2 from J; bases not matched to a gene: 2. The length of the CDR3 is 15 residues. In germline, CDR1 is KGHSH, CDR2 LQKENI. CDR3 coding DNA: TGTGCCAGCTCACCACTGACAGGGGGTCAAGAGACCCAGTACTTC. Translating gives CASSPLTGGQETQYF.